This TCR beta chain was found in a study of blood T cell repertoires in COVID-19. Turning to the study itself: There were acute and convalescent COVID-19 samples, and they came from the United States, Italy and Spain.

In the original workflow: Reference gene primers were amplified, and this amplification served to estimate nucleated cell counts. Generated by immunoSEQ multiplex PCR, the TCRdb table keeps only in-frame clones and is missing some. V and J calls and clone size are as listed in that table; D and trimming were resolved from the DNA. There are approximately 100,000 clones in the sample; under 90% occur only once, and over 10% lies in the top ten. Germline lookup yields CDR1 MNHEY and CDR2 SMNVEV (reference sequence). The CDR3 runs to 15 residues. V shed 4 bases and J shed 0 bases, with 10 bases lying between them.

V gene TRBV27 combines with J gene TRBJ2-1, with D tentatively TRBD1 (6 bases). The origin of this receptor is a human donor in a cohort sampled during active or convalescent COVID-19. What was sequenced was peripheral blood. This chain's CDR3 is CASSSDRSSYNEQFF. CDR3 nucleotide sequence: TGTGCCAGCAGTTCCGACAGGAGCTCCTACAATGAGCAGTTCTTC.